One and the same sample provided the 20 T cell receptor beta chains below, sequenced in a study of shared clonotypes between healthy human individuals. Repertoires were generated with immunoSEQ multiplex PCR, while TCRdb's copy carries only in-frame clones and drops some. The sample records over a million clones, around 74% being singletons. Sequences were obtained from memory CD4+ T cells sorted from blood. As for subset: CD45RA-negative fraction. These receptors were obtained from a young man in good health.

The chain is built from TRBV6-6 and TRBJ1-3; possibly TRBD1 for D (5 bases). This CDR3 is built from 15 residues. Trimming left V 8 bases short and J 4 bases short, with 18 bases between. Germline CDR1 and CDR2: MNHNY and SVGAGI (reference sequence). CDR3 bases: TGTGCCAGCGGCCTAACAGGCGGATCGGGAAACACCATATATTTT. Translating gives CASGLTGGSGNTIYF.

This rearrangement joins TRBV2 to TRBJ2-1; D is unresolved. The germline V and J ends were trimmed by 6 bases and 1 base, with 13 bases remaining between them. The CDR3 runs 15 residues. The germline gives CDR1 SNHLY, CDR2 FYNNEI. This chain's CDR3 is CASRSIAGSYNEQFF. For the CDR3, the DNA is TGTGCCAGCAGGTCTATAGCTGGGTCCTACAATGAGCAGTTCTTC.

As concerns this clone: The sample contains more than one DNA sequence encoding this CDR3. The V and J genes are TRBV7-3 and TRBJ2-3; 10 nucleotides line up with TRBD2. Germline V gene lookup returns CDR1 SGHTA and CDR2 FQGTGA. After removal of 5 bases from V and 2 bases from J, the junction contained 4 bases not matched to a gene. The CDR3 totals 15 residues. CDR3 DNA: TGTGCCAGCAGCCCGAGCGGGGGGGCCACAGATACGCAGTATTTT. Translating it yields CASSPSGGATDTQYF.

This clone was recorded only once. This sequence may be a read error, since a much larger clone differs from it by one base. The rearrangement links TRBV27 to TRBJ1-6; TRBD1 aligns across 7 bases. The CDR3 is made up of 16 amino acids. Germline V gene lookup returns CDR1 MNHEY and CDR2 SMNVEV (reference sequence). Written as DNA, the CDR3 is TGTGCCCCAAGATCCATAACAGGGGCTTCCAATTCACCCCCCCACTTT. It encodes CAPRSITGASNSPPHF.

This CDR3 is CAWSPTLFGYTF. The CDR3 region has the DNA TGTGCCTGGAGCCCGACCCTTTTCGGCTACACCTTC. The chain uses TRBV30 and TRBJ1-2; no clear D gene. Between the trimmed V and J ends, which lost 3 bases and 8 bases, there was a span of 13 bases. This CDR3 spans 12 amino acids. CDR1 GTSNPN and CDR2 SVGIG come from the germline V gene (reference sequence).

In regard to this clone: This same CDR3 is encoded by further DNA sequences in the sample. This chain joins TRBV11-2 and TRBJ2-3; TRBD2 is a possible D gene (6 bases). The CDR3 has 13 amino acids. Germline CDR1 is SGHAT and CDR2 is FQNNGV. V lost 0 bases and J lost 6, with 7 bases in between. In DNA, the CDR3 is TGTGCCAGCAGCTTAGATCGGGGGGATACGCAGTATTTT. Encoded protein: CASSLDRGDTQYF.

This clone was picked up many times. Other DNA sequences from this sample encode an identical CDR3 as well. The V call is TRBV18, the J call TRBJ1-1, with no clear D. The CDR3 loop spans 13 amino acids. Trimming removed 3 bases from V and 6 bases from J, with 11 bases in between. Germline CDR1 KGHSH, CDR2 LQKENI. The CDR3 DNA is TGTGCCAGCTCACCTATGGGCGGGCCTGAAGCTTTCTTT. Its translation is CASSPMGGPEAFF.

The rearrangement joins TRBV19 to TRBJ1-2, with D possibly matching TRBD1 (5 bases). The V gene's germline CDR1 is LNHDA and CDR2 SQIVND (reference sequence). The CDR3 sequence is 14 residues long. The ends were cut back, 4 bases at V and 4 bases at J, with 13 bases in the middle. The CDR3: CASSRAGNLYGYTF. The CDR3 nucleotides read TGTGCCAGTAGTAGGGCAGGGAACCTCTATGGCTACACCTTC.

The chain employs TRBV9 and TRBJ2-5, with 8 nucleotides matching TRBD2. Germline V gene data show CDR1 as SGDLS and CDR2 as YYNGEE. V was pared by 0 bases and J by 1 base, with 2 bases of the junction left unmatched. The CDR3 consists of 15 residues. The CDR3: CASSVVAGPQETQYF. CDR3 DNA: TGTGCCAGCAGCGTAGTAGCGGGGCCCCAAGAGACCCAGTACTTC.

This chain joins TRBV6-5 and TRBJ1-2; D is unresolved. Trimming stripped 7 bases from V and 7 bases from J, with 10 bases between. The V gene's germline CDR1 is MNHEY and CDR2 SVGAGI. There are 11 residues in the CDR3. CDR3 loop: CASKALGGYTF. Here the CDR3 DNA reads TGTGCCAGCAAGGCTCTTGGTGGCTACACCTTC.

Many counts were recorded for this clone. The chain carries TRBV19 and TRBJ1-6; possibly TRBD1 for D (5 bases). Germline values: CDR1 LNHDA, CDR2 SQIVND (reference sequence). CDR3 length: 10 amino acids. Trimming took 8 bases from V and 14 from J, leaving 10 bases between them. CDR3 nucleotides: TGTGCCAGTGGGCGGACATCCCTCCACTTT. Amino acid sequence: CASGRTSLHF.

In regard to this clone: This may stem from a read error, because a much larger clone lies one nucleotide away. The chain employs TRBV7-3 and TRBJ2-5; maybe TRBD1 (6 bases). This CDR3 is built from 13 residues. CDR1 is SGHTA, CDR2 FQGTGA, per germline. Trimming pared 5 bases from V and 2 bases from J, leaving 9 bases between. The CDR3 DNA reads TGTGCCAGCAGCCTAGGACAGCAAGAGACCCAGTACTTC. It codes for CASSLGQQETQYF.

This sequence joins TRBV6-1 and TRBJ1-2, with D unresolved. The V end lost 5 bases, the J end lost 12 bases, and 16 bases lay between the germline ends. CDR1 and CDR2 from the germline V gene are MNHNS and SASEGT. The CDR3 consists of 12 residues. The CDR3 reads CASSFPSDSHTF. CDR3 nucleotides: TGTGCCAGCAGTTTCCCCTCGGACTCTCACACCTTC.

The chain uses TRBV25-1 and TRBJ1-5, with a tentative D call TRBD1 (5 bases). Trimming took off 5 bases at V and 6 bases at J, with 11 bases between the two ends. Germline values: CDR1 MGHDK, CDR2 SYGVNS. The CDR3 has 13 residues. CDR3 region: CASSWGDGQPQHF. The CDR3 DNA follows: TGTGCCAGCAGTTGGGGGGATGGTCAGCCCCAGCATTTT.

The chain carries TRBV6-1 and TRBJ1-1, with TRBD1 matching 8 bases. The CDR3 has 14 amino acids. V dropped 6 bases and J dropped 10; count of bases not matched to a gene: 13. Germline V gene sequence: CDR1 MNHNS, CDR2 SASEGT. The CDR3 spells CASSAQGQGPRAFF. CDR3 DNA: TGTGCCAGCAGCGCTCAAGGACAGGGCCCTCGAGCTTTCTTT.

This clone has ten or more counts. V gene TRBV19 combines with J gene TRBJ1-1; D gene ambiguous. The germline V gene has CDR1 LNHDA and CDR2 SQIVND (reference sequence). Trimming pared 9 bases from V and 1 base from J, leaving 15 bases between. CDR3 length equals 14 residues. CDR3 protein: CASHSHKSNTEAFF. CDR3 DNA: TGTGCCAGCCACTCCCACAAGTCGAACACTGAAGCTTTCTTT.

This rearrangement joins TRBV6-1 to TRBJ2-7; D unclear. CDR1 is MNHNS and CDR2 is SASEGT in the germline V gene. CDR3 length: 14 amino acids. The germline V and J ends were trimmed by 3 bases and 1 base, with 10 bases remaining between them. The CDR3 sequence: CASSDYVRSYEQYF. CDR3 coding DNA: TGTGCCAGCAGTGACTACGTTAGATCCTACGAGCAGTACTTC.

This chain joins TRBV4-2 and TRBJ1-2, with D possibly being TRBD1 (6 bases). V dropped 4 bases and J dropped 1 base, with 16 bases sitting between them. CDR3 size: 16 residues. Germline V gene sequence: CDR1 LGHNA, CDR2 YNFKEQ. CDR3 nucleotide sequence: TGTGCCAGCAGCCTCCTAGGACAGATAGATAACTATGGCTACACCTTC. Protein: CASSLLGQIDNYGYTF.

This clone has a count of ten or more. This chain joins TRBV7-9 and TRBJ1-2; D unclear. This CDR3 comprises 15 residues. The V end lost 1 base, the J end lost 6 bases, and 15 bases lay between the germline ends. Looked up from germline, CDR1 is SEHNR and CDR2 is FQNEAQ (reference sequence). CDR3 loop: CASSLETVLGNGYTF. CDR3 nucleotide sequence: TGTGCCAGCAGCTTAGAAACAGTCCTAGGGAATGGCTACACCTTC.

This sequence joins TRBV5-4 and TRBJ2-3; tentatively, D is TRBD1 or TRBD2 (6 bases each). Germline V lookup: CDR1 SGHNT, CDR2 YYREEE (reference sequence). This CDR3 contains 15 residues. Trimming removed 7 bases at V and 1 base at J, with 16 bases between. In DNA form, the CDR3 reads TGTGCCAGCCATAATCGGGGGCAGGGCACAGATACGCAGTATTTT. Its translation is CASHNRGQGTDTQYF. The full variable domain, with the rest looked up from reference TRBV5-4 and TRBJ2-3, is ETGVTQSPTHLIKTRGQQVTLRCSSQSGHNTVSWYQQALGQGPQFIFQYYREEENGRGNFPPRFSGLQFPNYSSELNVNALELDDSALYLCASHNRGQGTDTQYFGPGTRLTVL.